This paragraph covers one TCR beta chain sequence. This record belongs to a study of control samples from healthy donors and cancer patients. Produced via immunoSEQ multiplex PCR; TCRdb's table is partial and in-frame only. Here the sample spans around 150,000 clones, approximately 91% being singletons. The germline CDR1 and CDR2 sequences are MGHDK and SYGVNS. V shed 1 base and J 0 bases; nucleotides not matched to a gene: 5. The CDR3 is 16 residues long. The receptor comes from a man aged 25 to 40 in good health. Sequenced input: blood. V and J are TRBV25-1 and TRBJ1-1; 7 positions agree with TRBD1. The CDR3, as DNA: TGTGCCAGCAGTGAATCAACAGGGGCCCTGAACACTGAAGCTTTCTTT. Residues: CASSESTGALNTEAFF.